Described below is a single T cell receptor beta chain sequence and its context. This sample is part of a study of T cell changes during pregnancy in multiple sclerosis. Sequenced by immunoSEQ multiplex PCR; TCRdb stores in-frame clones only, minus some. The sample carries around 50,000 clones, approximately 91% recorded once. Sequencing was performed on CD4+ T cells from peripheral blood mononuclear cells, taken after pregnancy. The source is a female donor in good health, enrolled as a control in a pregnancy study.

CDR3 region: CASSTTGSSYNSPLHF. The CDR3 nucleotides are TGTGCCAGCTCGACCACGGGGAGCTCCTATAATTCACCCCTCCACTTT. The chain has TRBV18 and TRBJ1-6; no reliable D call. CDR1 is KGHSH and CDR2 is LQKENI in the germline V gene. The length of the CDR3 is 16 residues. Trimming shortened V by 6 bases and J by 0 bases, and 12 bases separated the two germline ends.